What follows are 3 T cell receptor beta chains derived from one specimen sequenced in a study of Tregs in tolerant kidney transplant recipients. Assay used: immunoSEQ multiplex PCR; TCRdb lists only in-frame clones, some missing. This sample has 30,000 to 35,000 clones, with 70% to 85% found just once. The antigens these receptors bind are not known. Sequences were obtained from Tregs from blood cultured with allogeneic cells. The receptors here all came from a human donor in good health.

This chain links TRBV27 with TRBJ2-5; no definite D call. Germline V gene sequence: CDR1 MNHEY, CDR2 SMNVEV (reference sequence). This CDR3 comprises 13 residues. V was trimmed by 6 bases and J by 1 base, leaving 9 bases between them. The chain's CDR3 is CASSLGLQETQYF. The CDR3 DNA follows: TGTGCCAGCAGCCTGGGTCTCCAAGAGACCCAGTACTTC.

CDR3 amino acids: CASTSSVVETQYF. The DNA of the CDR3 is TGTGCCAGCACCTCGTCGGTTGTGGAGACCCAGTACTTC. The V gene is TRBV7-8, the J gene TRBJ2-5; no clear D gene. The CDR3 runs to 13 residues. Germline CDR1 SGHVS, CDR2 FQNEAQ. Trimming removed 7 bases from V and 5 bases from J, with 14 bases in between.

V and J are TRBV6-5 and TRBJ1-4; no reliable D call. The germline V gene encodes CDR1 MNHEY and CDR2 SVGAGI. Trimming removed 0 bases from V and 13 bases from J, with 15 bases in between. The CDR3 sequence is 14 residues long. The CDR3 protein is CASSYSITGNGLFF. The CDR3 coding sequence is TGTGCCAGCAGTTACTCGATCACCGGGAACGGACTGTTTTTT.